This TCR beta chain is from a study of T-cell memory formation after mild COVID-19. Overall study: Across donors, TCR clusters were largely donor specific.

The CDR3 has 16 amino acids. The V segment lost 0 bases and the J segment 0 bases; nucleotides outside the gene matches: 5. Germline CDR1 is GTSNPN and CDR2 is SVGIG (reference sequence). This clonotype occurred a few times. Its antigen is undetermined. Study results and limitations: Clones that got smaller from day 15 to 85 had even CD4/CD8, while clones growing later tipped toward CD4+.

MiXCR, applied by TCRdb to the 5' RACE reads, yields one record per CDR3 protein. The sample lists under 400,000 distinct CDR3 sequences, around 21% seen once, with 9.5% to 15% in the top ten. This TCR was sampled from an adult woman who had mild COVID-19 (a few samples of this study predate the infection). Cell type and time point are not known. The specimen sequenced was PBMCs or a T cell subset sorted from them (not recorded which). The J gene is TRBJ1-3, the V gene TRBV30; 7 nucleotides line up with TRBD1. The CDR3 DNA reads as TGTGCCTGGAGTGTACTAGGGGGCAGCTCTGGAAACACCATATATTTT. The encoded protein is CAWSVLGGSSGNTIYF.